This T cell receptor beta chain emerged from a study of Ad26.COV2.S vaccination and SARS-CoV-2 variants. Stated treatment: approximately 18 received Ad26.COV2.S at low or high dose, single or two shots; about 5 received placebo; per-sample allocation not given. Samples came from day 63 after the first vaccine or placebo injection. It was an adult aged 18-55 years in Boston who was the donor. Unmatched junction bases numbered 5, after V lost 2 bases and J lost 2 bases. CDR1 is SGHVS and CDR2 is FNYEAQ in the germline V gene. CDR3 length: 15 residues. A note on this clone: Its antigen is unknown.

Produced via immunoSEQ multiplex PCR; TCRdb's table is partial and in-frame only. Here the sample spans around 320,000 clones, roughly 91% being singletons. Study-level points and caveats: Quantification of TCR breadth and depth may have yielded underestimates of total T cell responses.

The receptor was derived from a person aged 18 to 65 who received the Ad26.COV2.S COVID-19 vaccine or a placebo. The chain carries TRBV7-6 and TRBJ1-1; TRBD1 matches at 7 bases. The specimen was peripheral blood, collected in a trial of Ad26.COV2.S vaccine versus placebo. The CDR3 loop is CASSLQPGGNTEAFF. The CDR3 DNA is TGTGCCAGCAGCTTACAGCCAGGGGGTAACACTGAAGCTTTCTTT.